This T cell receptor beta chain was captured in a study of T-cell reconstitution after alpha-beta-depleted transplantation in children. This CDR3 spans 17 amino acids. In germline, CDR1 is LGHDT, CDR2 YNNKEL (reference sequence). J gave up 5 bases and V 11 bases, and 20 bases lay outside the gene matches. Preparation of the TCRbeta library was carried out with unique molecular identifiers. TCRdb used MiXCR to reprocess the PCR reads, holding one entry per CDR3 protein. The sample consists of some 500,000 distinct CDR3 sequences, 15% to 20% of them appearing once. This rearrangement joins TRBV3-1 to TRBJ2-3, with 9 bases lining up with TRBD2. This receptor was obtained from a human donor who donated a stem cell graft to a child with acute lymphoblastic leukemia. The sample consisted of PBMCs from the stem cell graft donor, taken from the stem cell graft. CDR3 loop: CACSHPNSGSAGDTQYF. In DNA, the CDR3 is TGTGCCTGCTCCCATCCCAATAGCGGGAGCGCGGGAGATACGCAGTATTTT.